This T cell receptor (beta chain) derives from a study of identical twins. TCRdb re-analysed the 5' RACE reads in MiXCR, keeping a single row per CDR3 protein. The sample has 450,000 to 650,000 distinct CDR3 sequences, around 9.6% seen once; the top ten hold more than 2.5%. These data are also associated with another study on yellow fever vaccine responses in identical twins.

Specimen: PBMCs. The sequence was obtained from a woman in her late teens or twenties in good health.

CDR3 amino acids: CASSPLAGGSEQFF. The CDR3 region has the DNA TGCGCCAGCAGCCCTCTAGCGGGAGGGAGTGAGCAGTTCTTC. The V and J genes are TRBV5-1 and TRBJ2-1; 12 bases line up with TRBD2. Germline CDR1 SGHRS, CDR2 YFSETQ. This CDR3 has 14 residues. V lost 4 bases, J lost 9 bases, and 5 bases stayed unmatched.